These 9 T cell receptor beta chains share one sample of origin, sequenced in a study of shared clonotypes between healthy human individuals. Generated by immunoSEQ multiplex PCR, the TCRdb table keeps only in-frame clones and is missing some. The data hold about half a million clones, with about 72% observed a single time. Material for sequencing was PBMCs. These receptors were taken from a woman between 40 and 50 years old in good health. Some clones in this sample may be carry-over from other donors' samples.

CDR3 region: CASSQGQGDYNEQFF. The CDR3 bases are TGTGCCAGCAGCCAAGGGCAGGGGGACTACAATGAGCAGTTCTTC. V and J are TRBV4-2 and TRBJ2-1; 7 bases are a match to TRBD1. With 1 base clipped from V and 3 bases from J, the junction kept 3 bases outside the gene matches. The V gene's germline CDR1 is LGHNA and CDR2 YNFKEQ. This CDR3 is built from 15 residues.

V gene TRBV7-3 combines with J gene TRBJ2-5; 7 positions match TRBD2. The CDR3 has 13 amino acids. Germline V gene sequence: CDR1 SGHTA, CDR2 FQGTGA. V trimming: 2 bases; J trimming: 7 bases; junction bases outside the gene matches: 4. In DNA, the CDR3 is TGTGCCAGCAGCTTAGACTGGGGGGGGACCCAGTACTTC. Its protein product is CASSLDWGGTQYF.

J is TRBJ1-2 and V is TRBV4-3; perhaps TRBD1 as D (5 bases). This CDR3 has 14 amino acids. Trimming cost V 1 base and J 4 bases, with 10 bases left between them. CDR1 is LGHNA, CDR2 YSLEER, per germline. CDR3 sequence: CASSQGERGYGYTF. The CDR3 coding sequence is TGCGCCAGCAGCCAAGGAGAAAGGGGCTATGGCTACACCTTC.

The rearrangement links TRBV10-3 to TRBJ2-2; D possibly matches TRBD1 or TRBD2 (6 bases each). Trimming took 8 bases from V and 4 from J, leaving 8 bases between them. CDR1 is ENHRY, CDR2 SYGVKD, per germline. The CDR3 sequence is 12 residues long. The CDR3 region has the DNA TGTGCCATCGGAGGGGGCACCGGGGAGCTGTTTTTT. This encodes CAIGGGTGELFF.

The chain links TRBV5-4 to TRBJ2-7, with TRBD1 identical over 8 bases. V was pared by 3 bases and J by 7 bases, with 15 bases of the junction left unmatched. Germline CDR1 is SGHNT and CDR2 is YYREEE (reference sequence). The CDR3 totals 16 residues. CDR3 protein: CASSSGIGQGIWEQYF. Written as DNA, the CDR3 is TGTGCCAGCAGCTCCGGAATAGGACAGGGAATATGGGAGCAGTACTTC.

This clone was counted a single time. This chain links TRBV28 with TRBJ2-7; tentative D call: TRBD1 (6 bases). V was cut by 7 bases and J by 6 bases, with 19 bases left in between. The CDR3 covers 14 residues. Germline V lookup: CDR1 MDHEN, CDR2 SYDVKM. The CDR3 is CASTQGLWASEQYF. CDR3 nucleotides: TGTGCCAGCACCCAGGGGTTATGGGCTTCCGAGCAGTACTTC.

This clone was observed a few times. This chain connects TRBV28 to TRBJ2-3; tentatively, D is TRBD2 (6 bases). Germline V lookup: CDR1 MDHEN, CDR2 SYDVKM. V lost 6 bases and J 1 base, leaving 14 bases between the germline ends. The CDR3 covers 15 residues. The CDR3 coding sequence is TGTGCCAGCAGCTCCGAGCGGGCGGGCACAGATACGCAGTATTTT. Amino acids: CASSSERAGTDTQYF.

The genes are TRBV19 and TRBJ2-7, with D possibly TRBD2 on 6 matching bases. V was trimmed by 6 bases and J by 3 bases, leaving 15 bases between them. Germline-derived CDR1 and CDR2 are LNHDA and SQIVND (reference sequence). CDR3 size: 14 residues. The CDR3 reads CASRGRGEVYEQYF. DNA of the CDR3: TGTGCCAGTAGGGGAAGAGGGGAGGTCTACGAGCAGTACTTC. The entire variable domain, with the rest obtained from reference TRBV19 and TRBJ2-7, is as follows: DGGITQSPKYLFRKEGQNVTLSCEQNLNHDAMYWYRQDPGQGLRLIYYSQIVNDFQKGDIAEGYSVSREKKESFPLTVTSAQKNPTAFYLCASRGRGEVYEQYFGPGTRLTVT.

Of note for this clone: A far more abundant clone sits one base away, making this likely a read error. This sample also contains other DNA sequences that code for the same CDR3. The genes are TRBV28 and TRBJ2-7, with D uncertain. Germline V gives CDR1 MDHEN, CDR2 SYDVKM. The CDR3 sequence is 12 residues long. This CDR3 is CASSFGEYEQYF. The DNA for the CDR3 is TGTGCCAGCAGTTTCGGAGAGTACGAGCAGTACTTT. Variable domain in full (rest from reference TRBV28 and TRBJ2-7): DVKVTQSSRYLVKRTGEKVFLECVQDMDHENMFWYRQDPGLGLRLIYFSYDVKMKEKGDIPEGYSVSREKKERFSLILESASTNQTSMYLCASSFGEYEQYFGPGTRLTVT.